These 21 T cell receptor beta chains originate from one sample sequenced in a study of early stage breast cancer tumors. Only in-frame clones appear in the TCRdb table, and some are missing; sequencing was by immunoSEQ multiplex PCR. The data show roughly 58,000 clones, with 75% to 95% seen just once and around 5% held by the top ten. Material for sequencing was blood. The receptor set was obtained from a person aged 70 to 85 with breast cancer.

V gene TRBV6-6 combines with J gene TRBJ2-1, with 9 positions matching TRBD2. CDR1 is MNHNY and CDR2 is SVGAGI in the germline V gene (reference sequence). The length of the CDR3 is 13 residues. Germline trimming cut 6 bases from V and 3 bases from J; bases unmatched to any gene: 0. CDR3 sequence (DNA): TGTGCCAGCAGGACTAGCGGCTACAATGAGCAGTTCTTC. It yields the protein CASRTSGYNEQFF.

The rearrangement links TRBV5-1 to TRBJ2-3; a possible D gene is TRBD2 (5 bases). CDR3 length: 16 amino acids. The V gene's germline CDR1 is SGHRS and CDR2 YFSETQ. V shed 0 bases and J shed 6 bases, with 17 bases lying between them. The CDR3 sequence: CASSLEGTGELDTQYF. CDR3 coding DNA: TGCGCCAGCAGCTTGGAAGGTACCGGGGAGCTGGATACGCAGTATTTT.

This sequence joins TRBV7-7 and TRBJ2-6, with a weak D call TRBD1 (6 bases). Germline CDR1 is SSHAT and CDR2 is FNYEAQ (reference sequence). The CDR3 sequence is 16 residues long. V shed 6 bases and J shed 0 bases, with 12 bases lying between them. The chain's CDR3 is CASSQGSRSGANVLTF. CDR3 coding DNA: TGTGCCAGCAGTCAGGGGTCTCGCTCTGGGGCCAACGTCCTGACTTTC.

The chain has TRBV11-3 and TRBJ2-7; D unresolved. The CDR3 is 14 amino acids. Per germline, CDR1 SGHNT and CDR2 YENEEA. V dropped 5 bases and J dropped 2 bases, with 13 bases sitting between them. In DNA form, the CDR3 reads TGTGCCAGCAGCCCGGGTCGCGTTCCCTACGAGCAGTACTTC. It encodes CASSPGRVPYEQYF.

This clone was counted once. This sequence joins TRBV19 and TRBJ1-5; possibly TRBD1 for D (5 bases). Germline CDR1 and CDR2: LNHDA and SQIVND (reference sequence). The CDR3 runs 13 residues. Trimming removed 0 bases at V and 5 bases at J, with 5 bases between. The CDR3 DNA is TGTGCCAGTAGTATAGAACAGGATCAGCCCCAGCATTTT. It encodes CASSIEQDQPQHF.

The rearrangement joins TRBV10-2 to TRBJ1-2, with D unclear. Deletions cut 0 bases from V and 8 bases from J, with 16 bases between. Germline V gene sequence: CDR1 WSHSY, CDR2 SAAADI. CDR3 size: 15 residues. For the CDR3, the DNA is TGCGCCAGCAGTGAGTCAAGACACGAAACGACGGGCTACACCTTC. It specifies CASSESRHETTGYTF.

V is TRBV30 and J is TRBJ2-1; TRBD2 agrees at 14 bases. Germline CDR1 GTSNPN, CDR2 SVGIG (reference sequence). With 8 bases clipped from V and 0 bases from J, the junction kept 9 bases outside the gene matches. The CDR3 extends over 17 amino acids. This CDR3 reads CAQRTSGGTPSYNEQFF. The CDR3 region has the DNA TGTGCCCAGCGGACTAGCGGGGGGACACCCTCCTACAATGAGCAGTTCTTC.

The chain carries TRBV27 and TRBJ1-1; D might be TRBD1 (5 bases). CDR3 length equals 14 residues. In germline, CDR1 is MNHEY, CDR2 SMNVEV (reference sequence). Trimming left V 3 bases short and J 4 bases short, with 12 bases between. The CDR3 protein is CASSFGHRITEAFF. CDR3 sequence (DNA): TGTGCCAGCAGTTTTGGACACCGGATCACTGAAGCTTTCTTT.

This clone was recorded only once. The chain carries TRBV7-2 and TRBJ1-1; perhaps TRBD1 as D (5 bases). Trimming cost V 5 bases and J 4 bases, with 17 bases left between them. The V gene's germline CDR1 is SGHTA and CDR2 FQGNSA. This CDR3 has 15 amino acids. CDR3 DNA: TGTGCCAGCAGCCCTCGGGCTGGGGGGGGCACTGAAGCTTTCTTT. It is translated as CASSPRAGGGTEAFF.

V usage is TRBV27 and J usage is TRBJ2-1; D may be TRBD1 (6 bases). V was trimmed by 3 bases and J by 10 bases, leaving 19 bases between them. In germline, CDR1 is MNHEY, CDR2 SMNVEV (reference sequence). The CDR3 totals 15 residues. CDR3 DNA sequence: TGTGCCAGCAGTTTGTACCTGGGGGACACCCTAGAGCAGTTCTTC. It translates to CASSLYLGDTLEQFF.

V gene TRBV7-2 combines with J gene TRBJ2-5; D not resolved. This CDR3 is built from 17 residues. V shed 1 base and J shed 2 bases, with 17 bases lying between them. CDR1 is SGHTA, CDR2 FQGNSA, per germline. The CDR3 loop reads CASSLGLMRIVQETQYF. The CDR3 DNA sequence: TGTGCCAGCAGCTTAGGATTGATGCGGATAGTTCAAGAGACCCAGTACTTC.

CDR3 bases: TGTGCCAGCAGCTTAATGGGGGGCTCCTACGAGCAGTACTTC. Its translation: CASSLMGGSYEQYF. The V and J genes are TRBV7-2 and TRBJ2-7, with a tentative D call TRBD2 (6 bases). Trimming left V 2 bases short and J 0 bases short, with 8 bases between. The CDR3 extends over 14 amino acids. Germline V gene lookup returns CDR1 SGHTA and CDR2 FQGNSA.

This chain joins TRBV6-1 and TRBJ2-7; maybe TRBD2 (7 bases). There are 16 residues in the CDR3. Trimming left V 2 bases short and J 0 bases short, with 14 bases between. CDR1 and CDR2 (germline): MNHNS, SASEGT. Here the CDR3 DNA reads TGTGCCAGCAGTGAACTAGGGGGGGCCGCCTCCTACGAGCAGTACTTC. Protein sequence: CASSELGGAASYEQYF.

The gene calls are TRBV18 and TRBJ2-3, with TRBD1 matching 11 bases. V lost 6 bases to trimming and J lost 3 bases; unmatched junction nucleotides: 5. Germline values: CDR1 KGHSH, CDR2 LQKENI. This CDR3 has 15 amino acids. CDR3: CASSPGTGGTDTQYF. The CDR3 bases are TGTGCCAGCTCTCCCGGGACAGGGGGTACAGATACGCAGTATTTT.

The V call is TRBV5-5, the J call TRBJ2-7, with D possibly TRBD1 on 6 matching bases. CDR3 length: 12 residues. V was shortened by 2 bases and J by 6 bases, with 9 bases between the two germline ends. Germline V lookup: CDR1 SGHKS, CDR2 YYEKEE (reference sequence). The CDR3 loop is CASSFQGSEQYF. DNA for the CDR3: TGTGCCAGCAGCTTTCAGGGGTCCGAGCAGTACTTC.

The chain recombines TRBV28 with TRBJ2-7, with 9 bases that match TRBD2. J gave up 0 bases and V 3 bases, and 6 bases lay outside the gene matches. Germline assignment: CDR1 MDHEN and CDR2 SYDVKM. This CDR3 spans 16 amino acids. The CDR3 DNA is TGTGCCAGCAGTTTCACTCTAGCGGGGCTCTCCTACGAGCAGTACTTC. Translation gives CASSFTLAGLSYEQYF.

This chain links TRBV18 with TRBJ1-3, with D perhaps matching TRBD1 (6 bases). CDR3 length: 18 residues. In germline, CDR1 is KGHSH, CDR2 LQKENI. Trimming pared 3 bases from V and 1 base from J, leaving 19 bases between. The CDR3 DNA reads TGTGCCAGCTCACCCCGACCCTTACAGGGCCAGTCTGGAAACACCATATATTTT. Protein: CASSPRPLQGQSGNTIYF.

V gene TRBV7-9 combines with J gene TRBJ1-5; 7 bases are a match to TRBD1. CDR3 length equals 14 residues. The trim removed 5 bases at V and 7 bases at J, leaving 8 bases unmatched. Germline CDR1 and CDR2: SEHNR and FQNEAQ (reference sequence). The CDR3 loop reads CASSETGYNQPQHF. In DNA form, the CDR3 reads TGTGCCAGCAGCGAGACAGGGTATAACCAGCCCCAGCATTTT.

V and J are TRBV5-6 and TRBJ2-1, with D uncertain. Between the trimmed V and J ends, which lost 2 bases and 0 bases, there was a span of 9 bases. Germline V gene lookup returns CDR1 SGHDT and CDR2 YYEEEE. The length of the CDR3 is 15 residues. CDR3 bases: TGTGCCAGCAGCTTAGGCTGGAGCTCCTACAATGAGCAGTTCTTC. It specifies CASSLGWSSYNEQFF.

This clone was observed a handful of times. The rearrangement links TRBV6-1 to TRBJ1-5, with D unclear. Germline-derived CDR1 and CDR2 are MNHNS and SASEGT. The length of the CDR3 is 12 residues. The V gene lost 7 bases and the J gene lost 8 bases, with 12 bases spanning the gap. This chain's CDR3 is CASTAGIEPQHF. DNA for the CDR3: TGTGCCAGCACCGCGGGGATTGAGCCCCAGCATTTT.

The chain has TRBV11-2 and TRBJ2-4; tentative D call: TRBD1 (5 bases). The V gene's germline CDR1 is SGHAT and CDR2 FQNNGV. Trimming cost V 1 base and J 2 bases, with 18 bases left between them. CDR3 length: 18 residues. CDR3 sequence (DNA): TGTGCCAGCAGCTTAGTACCCGACAGCGTCCCCACCAAAAACATTCAGTACTTC. It yields the protein CASSLVPDSVPTKNIQYF.